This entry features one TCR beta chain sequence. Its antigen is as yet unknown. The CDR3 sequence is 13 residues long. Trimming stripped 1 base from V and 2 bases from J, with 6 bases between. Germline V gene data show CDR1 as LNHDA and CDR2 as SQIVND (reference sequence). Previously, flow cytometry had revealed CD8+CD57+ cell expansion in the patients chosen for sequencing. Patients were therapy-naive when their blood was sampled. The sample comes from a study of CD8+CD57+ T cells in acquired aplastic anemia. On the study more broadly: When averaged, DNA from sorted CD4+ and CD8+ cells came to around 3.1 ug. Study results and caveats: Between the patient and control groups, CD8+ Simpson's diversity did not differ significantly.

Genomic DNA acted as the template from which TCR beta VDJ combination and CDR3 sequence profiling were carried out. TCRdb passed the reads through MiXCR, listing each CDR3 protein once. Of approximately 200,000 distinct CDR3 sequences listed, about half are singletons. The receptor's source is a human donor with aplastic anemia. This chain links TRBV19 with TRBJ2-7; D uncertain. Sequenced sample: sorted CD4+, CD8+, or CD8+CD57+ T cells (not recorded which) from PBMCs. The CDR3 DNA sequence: TGTGCCAGTAGTATAGCGGCTACCTACGAGCAGTACTTC. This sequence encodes CASSIAATYEQYF.